Listed below are T cell receptor beta chains from one sample, sequenced in a study of CXCR3-negative and CXCR3-positive naive CD8 T cells. For each CDR3 protein, TCRdb gives one entry from its re-call of the 5' RACE reads, without DNA. Listed are 100,000 to 150,000 distinct CDR3 sequences; about 0.62% falls within the top ten. Specimen: naive CXCR3+ CD8+ T cells from blood. The receptor set was obtained from a human donor in good health. Some clones in this sample may be carry-over from other donors' samples. Each CDR3 is given with its conserved first and last residue. Each record gives: J gene, V gene, CDR3 protein.

TRBJ2-2 TRBV29-1 CSIGGGVGELFF
TRBJ1-2 TRBV12-3/TRBV12-4 CASSHNRGHAGYTF
TRBJ2-7 TRBV20-1 CSVQATNSYEQYF
TRBJ1-1 TRBV12-3/TRBV12-4 CASSPSSTGMNTEAFF
TRBJ1-5 TRBV12-3/TRBV12-4 CASSLSDSSNQPQHF
TRBJ2-1 TRBV5-4 CASSIGTNSYNEQFF
TRBJ2-7 TRBV29-1 CSVRGDTYEQYF
TRBJ2-1 TRBV7-2 CASSPLAGGKGNEQFF
TRBJ2-6 TRBV19 CASSTSDSSGANVLTF
TRBJ1-4 TRBV6-5 CASSSTGGEAEKLFF
TRBJ2-7 TRBV12-3/TRBV12-4 CASTYSGALYEQYF
TRBJ2-7 TRBV5-1 CASSLLWGAYEQYF
TRBJ1-3 TRBV4-3 CASSPDISPGNTIYF
TRBJ2-7 TRBV7-9 CASSPRSPASYEQYF
TRBJ2-7 TRBV7-3 CASSFGPAGSYEQYF
TRBJ2-7 TRBV29-1 CSVRGESSYEQYF